The 15 T cell receptor beta chains below all came from one sample that was sequenced in a study of regulatory T cells in long-lasting Graves disease (dated by TCRdb to the early 2020s). The library was generated by multiplex PCR. TCRdb names Illumina HiSeq 4000 as the instrument used. iRepertoire HTBI primers and Arm-PCR amplification of CDR3 regions were used to construct TCR beta libraries. The raw public data were reprocessed by TCRdb itself: fastp quality trimming at Q25, MiXCR clonotype calling, in-frame beta chains only. A single entry per CDR3 protein holds the most common genes and DNA from its merged rows. The sample has 350,000 to 500,000 distinct CDR3 sequences on record, 15% to 20% of them singletons. 20% to 25% of the sample goes to the ten largest clones. Per the publication, the time point label means: newly diagnosed GD, antithyroid drugs for less than 3 months. For both TCR sequencing and RNA sequencing, RNA was extracted from PBMCs using TRIzol.

This sample also appeared in a second study, on T cells in Graves' hyperthyroidism and ophthalmopathy.

The input for sequencing was peripheral blood mononuclear cells (PBMCs), taken at new diagnosis, from a patient treated with antithyroid drugs. The receptors here all came from a woman under 30 with Graves disease. Donor details come from another sample of the same person, matched by shared clones.

J is TRBJ2-7 and V is TRBV7-9, with 9 nucleotides matching TRBD2. The ends lost 5 bases at V and 2 bases at J; junction bases unmatched: 13. The CDR3 runs to 17 residues. Germline loops: CDR1 SEHNR, CDR2 FQNEAQ (reference sequence). This CDR3 reads CASSPPRDSGSTYEQYF. Here the CDR3 DNA reads TGTGCCAGCAGCCCGCCCCGGGATAGCGGGAGTACCTACGAGCAGTACTTC.

This clonotype was seen repeatedly, ten times or more. The chain is built from TRBV5-1 and TRBJ2-1; TRBD1 aligns across 11 bases. V was clipped by 4 bases and J by 3 bases; unmatched bases: 6. From germline, CDR1 is SGHRS and CDR2 YFSETQ. This CDR3 is 16 amino acids long. As DNA, the CDR3 is TGCGCCAGCAGCCTAGGACAGGGGGCTCACTACAATGAGCAGTTCTTC. It yields the protein CASSLGQGAHYNEQFF.

This clonotype was observed at least ten times. The chain links TRBV30 to TRBJ1-4, with D unresolved. The V end was cut by 4 bases, the J end by 7 bases, with 13 bases between. From germline, CDR1 is GTSNPN and CDR2 SVGIG (reference sequence). The CDR3 has 13 amino acids. The CDR3 is CAWTHRRTEKLFF. CDR3 in DNA: TGTGCCTGGACGCACAGACGTACTGAAAAACTGTTTTTT.

At least ten counts were recorded for this clonotype. A read error may produce the germline difference seen at one junction end. The chain recombines TRBV12-3 or TRBV12-4 with TRBJ2-3; 12 positions agree with TRBD2. The CDR3 spans 14 residues. The CDR3: CASSPGLAGDTQYF. The CDR3 DNA follows: TGCGCCAGCAGCCCGGGACTAGCGGGAGATACGCAGTATTTT.

This clonotype was recorded many times. This chain connects TRBV6-1 to TRBJ2-7; a possible D gene is TRBD1 (6 bases). The CDR3 loop spans 14 amino acids. In germline, CDR1 is MNHNS, CDR2 SASEGT. Trimming pared 6 bases from V and 3 bases from J, leaving 15 bases between. The chain's CDR3 is CASSDDRTVYEQYF. CDR3 nucleotides: TGTGCCAGCAGCGATGACAGGACGGTCTACGAGCAGTACTTC.

The chain joins TRBV6-2 or TRBV6-3 to TRBJ2-7; TRBD2 aligns across 10 bases. CDR1 is MNHEY and CDR2 is SVGEGT in the germline V gene. The CDR3 covers 15 residues. The V gene end was trimmed by 2 bases and the J gene end by 5 bases; junction bases not matched to a gene: 6. In nucleotides, the CDR3 is TGTGCCAGCAGTTACGGGACTAGCGAGGTCCACGAGCAGTACTTC. It translates to CASSYGTSEVHEQYF.

A note on this clonotype: Being one base from a much bigger clone, this may be a read error. In this CDR3 the conserved last residue, phenylalanine or tryptophan, is missing, so a read error is likely. The rearrangement uses TRBV27 and TRBJ2-7, with a tentative D call TRBD1 (6 bases). This CDR3 comprises 11 residues. Germline V gene lookup returns CDR1 MNHEY and CDR2 SMNVEV (reference sequence). The V and J ends lost 6 bases and 3 bases respectively, with 6 bases between them. The CDR3 is CASRQGYEQYL. CDR3 bases: TGTGCCAGCAGACAGGGCTACGAGCAGTACCTC.

CDR3 DNA: TGTGCCAGCAGCGTAGGGACGGACGAGCAGTACTTC. Translating it yields CASSVGTDEQYF. The J gene is TRBJ2-7, the V gene TRBV9; D call uncertain. From germline, CDR1 is SGDLS and CDR2 YYNGEE. V was shortened by 0 bases and J by 5 bases, with 6 bases between the two germline ends. This CDR3 has 12 residues.

This clonotype turned up a few times. The chain combines TRBV11-3 with TRBJ2-3; maybe TRBD2 (5 bases). V lost 6 bases, J lost 6 bases, and 13 bases lay in between. Germline assignment: CDR1 SGHNT and CDR2 YENEEA. The CDR3 spans 13 residues. CDR3 nucleotide sequence: TGTGCCAGCAGGACTGCGGGTGCGGATACGCAGTATTTT. The encoded protein is CASRTAGADTQYF.

The chain combines TRBV20-1 with TRBJ1-5, with D maybe TRBD1 (5 bases). V was pared by 3 bases and J by 1 base, with 16 bases between. Germline CDR1 reads DFQATT; CDR2 reads SNEGSKA (reference sequence). This CDR3 has 16 residues. The CDR3 nucleotides are TGCAGTGCTAGTCCTATCTCCTGGGACAGCAATCAGCCCCAGCATTTT. Amino acids: CSASPISWDSNQPQHF.

This chain uses TRBV27 with TRBJ1-2, with D unresolved. The V gene lost 2 bases and the J gene lost 0 bases, with 7 bases spanning the gap. This CDR3 region has 14 residues. The germline gives CDR1 MNHEY, CDR2 SMNVEV (reference sequence). CDR3 DNA: TGTGCCAGCAGTTTAAGGCAAACTAACTATGGCTACACCTTC. Translating gives CASSLRQTNYGYTF.

V and J are TRBV27 and TRBJ2-7, with a possible D match to TRBD1 (7 bases). V dropped 5 bases and J dropped 6 bases, with 23 bases sitting between them. CDR1 is MNHEY, CDR2 SMNVEV, per germline (reference sequence). The CDR3 sequence is 16 residues long. As DNA, the CDR3 is TGTGCCAGCAGTCCCTCCGCGGGACAGATAGCCTCCGAGCAGTACTTC. Its translation is CASSPSAGQIASEQYF.

This clonotype was observed a few times. The chain recombines TRBV6-1 with TRBJ1-6; 8 nucleotides line up with TRBD1. CDR1 is MNHNS, CDR2 SASEGT, per germline. The CDR3 runs to 17 residues. The ends lost 0 bases at V and 4 bases at J; junction bases unmatched: 5. The CDR3, as DNA: TGTGCCAGCAGTGAAGCGCGACAGGGGCGGTATAATTCACCCCTCCACTTT. It yields the protein CASSEARQGRYNSPLHF.

This clonotype was observed many times. This sequence joins TRBV19 and TRBJ2-7; the match to TRBD2 covers 7 bases. V lost 11 bases to trimming and J lost 3 bases; unmatched junction nucleotides: 7. The germline V gene has CDR1 LNHDA and CDR2 SQIVND (reference sequence). This CDR3 comprises 12 residues. Written as DNA, the CDR3 is TGTGCCGTGAGAGGGACTAACTACGAGCAGTACTTC. It translates to CAVRGTNYEQYF.

The CDR3 sequence: CASHPRGLAGAPGGEQFF. CDR3 DNA: TGTGCCAGCCACCCCCGAGGTCTAGCGGGCGCCCCTGGGGGTGAGCAGTTCTTC. V gene TRBV12-3 or TRBV12-4 combines with J gene TRBJ2-1; 8 nucleotides line up with TRBD2. V was clipped by 8 bases and J by 9 bases; unmatched bases: 24. This CDR3 is 18 amino acids long.